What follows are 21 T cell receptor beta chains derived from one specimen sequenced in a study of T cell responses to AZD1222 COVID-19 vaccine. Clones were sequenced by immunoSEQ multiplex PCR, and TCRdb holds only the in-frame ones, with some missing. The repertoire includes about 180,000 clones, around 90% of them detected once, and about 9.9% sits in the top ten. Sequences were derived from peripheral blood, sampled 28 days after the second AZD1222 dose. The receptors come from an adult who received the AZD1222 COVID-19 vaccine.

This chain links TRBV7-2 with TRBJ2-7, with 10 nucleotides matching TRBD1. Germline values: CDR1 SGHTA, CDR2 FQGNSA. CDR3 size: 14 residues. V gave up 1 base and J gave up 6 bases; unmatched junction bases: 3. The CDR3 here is CASSLGDRGFEQYF. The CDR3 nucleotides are TGTGCCAGCAGCTTAGGGGACAGGGGATTCGAGCAGTACTTC.

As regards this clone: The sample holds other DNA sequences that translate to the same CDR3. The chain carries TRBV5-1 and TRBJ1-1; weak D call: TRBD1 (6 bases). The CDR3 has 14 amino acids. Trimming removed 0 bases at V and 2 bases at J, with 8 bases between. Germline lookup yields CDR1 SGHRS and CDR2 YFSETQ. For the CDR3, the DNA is TGCGCCAGCAGCTTGGGGACAGCTAACACTGAAGCTTTCTTT. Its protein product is CASSLGTANTEAFF. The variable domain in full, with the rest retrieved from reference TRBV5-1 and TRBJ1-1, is KAGVTQTPRYLIKTRGQQVTLSCSPISGHRSVSWYQQTPGQGLQFLFEYFSETQRNKGNFPGRFSGRQFSNSRSEMNVSTLELGDSALYLCASSLGTANTEAFFGQGTRLTVV.

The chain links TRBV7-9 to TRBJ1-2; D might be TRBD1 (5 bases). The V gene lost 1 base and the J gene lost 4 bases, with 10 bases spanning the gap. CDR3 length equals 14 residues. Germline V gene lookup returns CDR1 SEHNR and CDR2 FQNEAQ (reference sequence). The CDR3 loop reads CASSLDLQAYGYTF. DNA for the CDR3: TGTGCCAGCAGCTTAGACCTACAGGCCTATGGCTACACCTTC.

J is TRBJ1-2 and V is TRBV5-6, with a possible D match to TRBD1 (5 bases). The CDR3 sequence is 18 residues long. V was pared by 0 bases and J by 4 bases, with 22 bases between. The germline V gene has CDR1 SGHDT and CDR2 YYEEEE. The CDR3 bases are TGTGCCAGCAGCTTGGGAGCAACCGGGACCCGTCCCCGCTATGGCTACACCTTC. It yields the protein CASSLGATGTRPRYGYTF. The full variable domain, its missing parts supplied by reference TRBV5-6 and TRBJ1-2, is DAGVTQSPTHLIKTRGQQVTLRCSPKSGHDTVSWYQQALGQGPQFIFQYYEEEERQRGNFPDRFSGHQFPNYSSELNVNALLLGDSALYLCASSLGATGTRPRYGYTFGSGTRLTVV.

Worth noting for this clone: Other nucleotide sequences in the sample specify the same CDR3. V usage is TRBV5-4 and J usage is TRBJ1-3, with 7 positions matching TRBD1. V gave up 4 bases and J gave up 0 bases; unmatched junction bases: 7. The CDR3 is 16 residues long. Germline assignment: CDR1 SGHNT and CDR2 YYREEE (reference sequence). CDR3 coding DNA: TGTGCCAGCAGCCTTCGGACAGGAAGCTCTGGAAACACCATATATTTT. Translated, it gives CASSLRTGSSGNTIYF.

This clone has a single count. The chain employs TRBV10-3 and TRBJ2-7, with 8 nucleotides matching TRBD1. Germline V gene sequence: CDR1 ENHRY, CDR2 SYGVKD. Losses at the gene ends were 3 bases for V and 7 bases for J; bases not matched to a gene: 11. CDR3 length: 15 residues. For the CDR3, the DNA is TGTGCCATCAGTGAATCCCGGGACAGGCTGAGTGAGCAGTACTTC. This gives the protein CAISESRDRLSEQYF.

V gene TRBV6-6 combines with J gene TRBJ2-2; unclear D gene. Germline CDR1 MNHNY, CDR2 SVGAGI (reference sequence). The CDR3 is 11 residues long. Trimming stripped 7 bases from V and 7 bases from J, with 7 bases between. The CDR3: CASTPGGELFF. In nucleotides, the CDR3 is TGTGCCAGCACGCCGGGCGGGGAGCTGTTTTTT.

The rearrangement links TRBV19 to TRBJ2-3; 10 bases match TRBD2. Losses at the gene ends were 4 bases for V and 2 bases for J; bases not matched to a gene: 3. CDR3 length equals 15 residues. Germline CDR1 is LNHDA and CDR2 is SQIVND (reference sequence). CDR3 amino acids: CASSNSGGPTDTQYF. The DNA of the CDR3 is TGTGCCAGTAGTAATAGCGGGGGGCCCACAGATACGCAGTATTTT.

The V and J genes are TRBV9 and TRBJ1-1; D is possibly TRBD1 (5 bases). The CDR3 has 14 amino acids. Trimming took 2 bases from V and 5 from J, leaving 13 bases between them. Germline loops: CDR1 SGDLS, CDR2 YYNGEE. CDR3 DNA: TGTGCCAGCAGCGTTGTTCCCGCAGGGACTGAAGCTTTCTTT. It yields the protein CASSVVPAGTEAFF.

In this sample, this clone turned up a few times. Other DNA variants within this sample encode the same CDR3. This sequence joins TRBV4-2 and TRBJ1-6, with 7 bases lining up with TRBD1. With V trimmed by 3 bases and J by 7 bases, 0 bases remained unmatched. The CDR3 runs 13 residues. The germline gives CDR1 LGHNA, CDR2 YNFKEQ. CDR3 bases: TGTGCCAGCAGCCAGGGACAGAATTCACCCCTCCACTTT. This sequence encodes CASSQGQNSPLHF.

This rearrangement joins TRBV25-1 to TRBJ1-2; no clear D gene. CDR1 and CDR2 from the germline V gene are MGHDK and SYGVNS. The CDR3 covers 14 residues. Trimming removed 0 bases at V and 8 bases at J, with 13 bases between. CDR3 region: CASSEYGGHEGYTF. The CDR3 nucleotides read TGTGCCAGCAGTGAATACGGAGGCCACGAGGGCTACACCTTC.

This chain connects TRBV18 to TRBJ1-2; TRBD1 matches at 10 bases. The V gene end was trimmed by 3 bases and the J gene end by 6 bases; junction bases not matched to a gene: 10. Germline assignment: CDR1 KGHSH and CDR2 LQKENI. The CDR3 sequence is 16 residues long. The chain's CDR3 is CASSPLPGTGAHGYTF. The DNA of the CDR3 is TGTGCCAGCTCACCCTTACCCGGGACAGGGGCCCATGGCTACACCTTC.

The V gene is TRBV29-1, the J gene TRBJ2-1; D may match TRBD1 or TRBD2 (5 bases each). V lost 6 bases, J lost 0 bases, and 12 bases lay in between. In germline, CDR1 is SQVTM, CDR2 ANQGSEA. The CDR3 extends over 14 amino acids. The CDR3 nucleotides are TGCAGCGTGAACGGGGCGAGCTCCTACAATGAGCAGTTCTTC. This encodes CSVNGASSYNEQFF.

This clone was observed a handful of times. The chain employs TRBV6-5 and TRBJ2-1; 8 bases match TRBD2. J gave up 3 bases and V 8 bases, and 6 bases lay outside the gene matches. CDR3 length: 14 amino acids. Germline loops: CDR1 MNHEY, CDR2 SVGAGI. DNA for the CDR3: TGTGCCAGCCGTTCAGCGGGGGACTACAATGAGCAGTTCTTC. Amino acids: CASRSAGDYNEQFF.

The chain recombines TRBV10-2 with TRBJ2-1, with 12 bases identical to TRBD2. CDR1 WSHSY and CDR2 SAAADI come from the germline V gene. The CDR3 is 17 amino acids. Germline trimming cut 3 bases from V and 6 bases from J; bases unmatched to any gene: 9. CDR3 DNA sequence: TGCGCCAGCAGTGATATTTTCTCGACTAGCGGGGGCAATGAGCAGTTCTTC. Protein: CASSDIFSTSGGNEQFF.

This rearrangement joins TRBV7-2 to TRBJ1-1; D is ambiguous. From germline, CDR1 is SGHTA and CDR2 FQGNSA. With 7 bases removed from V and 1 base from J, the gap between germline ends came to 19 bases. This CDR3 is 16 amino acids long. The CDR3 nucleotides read TGTGCCAGCAATAATGATGATGGGGTTGCGAACACTGAAGCTTTCTTT. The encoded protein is CASNNDDGVANTEAFF.

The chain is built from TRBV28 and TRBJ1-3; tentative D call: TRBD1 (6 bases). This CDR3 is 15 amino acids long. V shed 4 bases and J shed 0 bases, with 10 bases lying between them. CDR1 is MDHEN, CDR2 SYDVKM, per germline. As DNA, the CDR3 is TGTGCCAGCAGTTCCGGACAGTTCTCTGGAAACACCATATATTTT. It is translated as CASSSGQFSGNTIYF.

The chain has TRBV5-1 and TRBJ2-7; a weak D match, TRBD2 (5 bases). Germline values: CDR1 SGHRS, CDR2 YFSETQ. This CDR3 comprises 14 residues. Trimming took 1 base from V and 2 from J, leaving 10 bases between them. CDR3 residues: CASSLISGTYEQYF. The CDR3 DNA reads TGCGCCAGCAGCTTGATCTCGGGAACCTACGAGCAGTACTTC.

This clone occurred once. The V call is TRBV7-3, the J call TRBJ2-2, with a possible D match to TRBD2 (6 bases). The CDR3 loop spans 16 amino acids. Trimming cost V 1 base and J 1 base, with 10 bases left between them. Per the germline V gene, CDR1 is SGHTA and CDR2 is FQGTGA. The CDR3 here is CASSLMGRGNTGELFF. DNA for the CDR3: TGTGCCAGCAGCTTAATGGGGCGGGGGAACACCGGGGAGCTGTTTTTT.

DNA of the CDR3: TGTGCCAGCACCCCCCGGGACAGGCTTAATCAGCCCCAGCATTTT. The encoded protein is CASTPRDRLNQPQHF. This sequence joins TRBV28 and TRBJ1-5; 8 bases are shared with TRBD1. CDR3 size: 15 residues. Trimming at V came to 7 bases and at J to 4 bases, leaving 9 bases not matched to a gene. CDR1 is MDHEN, CDR2 SYDVKM, per germline.

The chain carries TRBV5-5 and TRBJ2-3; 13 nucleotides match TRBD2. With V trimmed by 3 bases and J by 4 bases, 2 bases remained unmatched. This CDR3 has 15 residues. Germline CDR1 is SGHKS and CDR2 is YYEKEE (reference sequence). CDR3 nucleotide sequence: TGTGCCAGCAGCTGGGGACTAGCGGGGTCAGATACGCAGTATTTT. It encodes CASSWGLAGSDTQYF.